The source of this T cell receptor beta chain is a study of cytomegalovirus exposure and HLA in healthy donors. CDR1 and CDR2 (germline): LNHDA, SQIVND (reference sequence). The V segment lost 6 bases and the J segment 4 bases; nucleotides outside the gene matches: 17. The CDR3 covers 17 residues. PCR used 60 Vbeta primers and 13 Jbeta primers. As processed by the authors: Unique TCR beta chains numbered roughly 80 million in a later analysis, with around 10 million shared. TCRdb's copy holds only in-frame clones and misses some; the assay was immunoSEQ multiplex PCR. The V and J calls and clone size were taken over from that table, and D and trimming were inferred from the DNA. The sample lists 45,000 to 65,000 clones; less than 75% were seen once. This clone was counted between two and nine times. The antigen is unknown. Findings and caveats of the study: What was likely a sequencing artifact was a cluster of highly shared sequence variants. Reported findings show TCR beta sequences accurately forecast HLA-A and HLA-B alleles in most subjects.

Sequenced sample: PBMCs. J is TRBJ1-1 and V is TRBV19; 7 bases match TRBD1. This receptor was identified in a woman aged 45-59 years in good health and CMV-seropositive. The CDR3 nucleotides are TGTGCCAGTAGCCGGGCGGAATACCGGGACAGCGGCACTGAAGCTTTCTTT. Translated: CASSRAEYRDSGTEAFF.